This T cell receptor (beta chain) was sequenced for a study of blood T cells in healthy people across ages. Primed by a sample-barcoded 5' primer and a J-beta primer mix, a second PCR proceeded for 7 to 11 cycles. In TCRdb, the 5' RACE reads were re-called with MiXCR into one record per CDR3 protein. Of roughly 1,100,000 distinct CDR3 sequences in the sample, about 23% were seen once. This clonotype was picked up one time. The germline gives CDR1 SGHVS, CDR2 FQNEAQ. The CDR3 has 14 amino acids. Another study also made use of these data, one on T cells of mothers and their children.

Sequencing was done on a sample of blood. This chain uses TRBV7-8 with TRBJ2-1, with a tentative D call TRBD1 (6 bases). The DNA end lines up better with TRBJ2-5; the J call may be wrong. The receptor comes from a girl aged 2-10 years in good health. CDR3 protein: CASGPNRVIETQYF. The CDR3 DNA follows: TGTGCCAGCGGACCAAACAGGGTAATCGAGACCCAGTACTTC.